These 19 T cell receptor beta chains originate from one sample sequenced in a study of cytomegalovirus exposure and HLA in healthy donors listed by TCRdb under 2017. Libraries were built with the immunoSEQ multiplex PCR assay. TCRdb provides this immuneACCESS table in a form limited to in-frame rearrangements. Some clones are lacking; in checked studies, under half of them reflect an unresolved V gene, and why the rest are absent is not known. Recorded for this sample are a few hundred thousand clones; roughly 90% of them occurred a single time. Roughly 0.4% of the sample comes from the top ten. Sequencing was performed on PBMCs. These receptors were collected from a woman aged 18-29 years in good health and CMV-seronegative.

In DNA form, the CDR3 reads TGTGCTAGTGGTTTTGAAGCTGCGGAGACCCAGTACTTC. Encoded protein: CASGFEAAETQYF. This chain joins TRBV12-5 and TRBJ2-5; D unresolved. Germline CDR1 LGHNT, CDR2 FRNRAP. V lost 3 bases and J lost 5, with 10 bases in between. The CDR3 has 13 residues.

The CDR3 DNA follows: TGTGCCAGCAGCTTGCGGTGGGGGCATGATACGCAGTATTTT. Translating it yields CASSLRWGHDTQYF. The chain has TRBV5-4 and TRBJ2-3, with D perhaps matching TRBD1 (6 bases). This CDR3 comprises 14 residues. Trimming cost V 1 base and J 6 bases, with 12 bases left between them. Germline assignment: CDR1 SGHNT and CDR2 YYREEE (reference sequence). The whole variable domain, filled in from reference TRBV5-4 and TRBJ2-3, reads ETGVTQSPTHLIKTRGQQVTLRCSSQSGHNTVSWYQQALGQGPQFIFQYYREEENGRGNFPPRFSGLQFPNYSSELNVNALELDDSALYLCASSLRWGHDTQYFGPGTRLTVL.

The rearrangement joins TRBV11-2 to TRBJ1-1, with TRBD1 identical over 8 bases. V was pared by 2 bases and J by 11 bases, with 13 bases of the junction left unmatched. The CDR3 consists of 15 residues. The germline V gene encodes CDR1 SGHAT and CDR2 FQNNGV. The CDR3 DNA reads TGTGCCAGCAGCTTAACCCGACAGGGGCCCCTGTCTGCTTTCTTT. It encodes CASSLTRQGPLSAFF.

V and J are TRBV19 and TRBJ2-7, with TRBD1 matching 8 bases. V shed 2 bases and J 3 bases; nucleotides not matched to a gene: 3. The CDR3 has 14 residues. From germline, CDR1 is LNHDA and CDR2 SQIVND (reference sequence). This CDR3 reads CASSIRGQVYEQYF. In DNA form, the CDR3 reads TGTGCCAGTAGTATACGGGGACAGGTCTACGAGCAGTACTTC.

This chain connects TRBV5-8 to TRBJ1-5; D gene ambiguous. V was cut by 4 bases and J by 0 bases, with 17 bases left in between. This CDR3 is built from 17 residues. Germline values: CDR1 SGHTS, CDR2 YDEGEE. CDR3 sequence reads: CASSLGGRRYSNQPQHF. CDR3 DNA: TGTGCCAGCAGCCTGGGAGGTCGCAGATATAGCAATCAGCCCCAGCATTTT.

The V call is TRBV7-2, the J call TRBJ1-2; weak D call: TRBD1 (6 bases). V was cut by 0 bases and J by 5 bases, with 13 bases left in between. The length of the CDR3 is 15 residues. Germline V CDR1 and CDR2: SGHTA, FQGNSA. The CDR3 sequence is CASSLAAGVGYGYTF. Here the CDR3 DNA reads TGTGCCAGCAGCTTAGCGGCAGGGGTTGGTTATGGCTACACCTTC.

This chain links TRBV30 with TRBJ2-2, with 16 bases fitting TRBD2. CDR1 GTSNPN and CDR2 SVGIG come from the germline V gene (reference sequence). The CDR3 is made up of 21 amino acids. J was trimmed by 0 bases and V by 0 bases; bases with no gene match: 10. In DNA, the CDR3 is TGTGCCTGGAGTGTACTCCCGGGACTAGCGGGGGGGGTCCCGAACACCGGGGAGCTGTTTTTT. Its protein product is CAWSVLPGLAGGVPNTGELFF.

The V gene is TRBV7-7, the J gene TRBJ2-1, with D possibly being TRBD1 (6 bases). Trimming took 5 bases from V and 5 from J, leaving 16 bases between them. From germline, CDR1 is SSHAT and CDR2 FNYEAQ (reference sequence). This CDR3 has 15 residues. CDR3: CASSISTGRDNEQFF. CDR3 DNA sequence: TGTGCCAGCAGCATATCGACAGGCCGGGACAATGAGCAGTTCTTC.

The rearrangement joins TRBV11-1 to TRBJ1-1, with a weak D call TRBD1 (6 bases). Germline CDR1 and CDR2: SGHAT and FQDESV (reference sequence). V dropped 2 bases and J dropped 0 bases, with 13 bases sitting between them. The CDR3 covers 16 residues. The CDR3 protein is CASSLYGGAMNTEAFF. CDR3 in DNA: TGTGCCAGCAGCTTATATGGGGGCGCTATGAACACTGAAGCTTTCTTT.

V and J are TRBV18 and TRBJ2-7, with 7 nucleotides matching TRBD2. The length of the CDR3 is 15 residues. Germline V CDR1 and CDR2: KGHSH, LQKENI. V lost 0 bases, J lost 7 bases, and 9 bases stayed unmatched. CDR3 sequence reads: CASSPPTGGAGEQYV. CDR3 sequence (DNA): TGTGCCAGCTCACCACCAACAGGTGGAGCGGGAGAGCAGTACGTC.

The V and J genes are TRBV27 and TRBJ2-7, with D uncertain. The V gene's germline CDR1 is MNHEY and CDR2 SMNVEV (reference sequence). CDR3 length: 12 residues. V shed 6 bases and J shed 4 bases, with 10 bases lying between them. The CDR3 DNA is TGTGCCAGCAGCATTCTAGGTTACGAGCAGTACTTC. Its protein is CASSILGYEQYF.

Only one count was recorded for this clone. The gene calls are TRBV28 and TRBJ2-2; TRBD1 agrees at 7 bases. Unmatched junction bases numbered 15, after V lost 6 bases and J lost 2 bases. The CDR3 is 18 amino acids. The germline V gene encodes CDR1 MDHEN and CDR2 SYDVKM. The CDR3 is CASSDRVGARRNTGELFF. The CDR3 coding sequence is TGTGCCAGCAGCGACAGGGTGGGGGCCCGAAGAAACACCGGGGAGCTGTTTTTT. The full variable domain, in which reference TRBV28 and TRBJ2-2 provide the parts outside the CDR3, is DVKVTQSSRYLVKRTGEKVFLECVQDMDHENMFWYRQDPGLGLRLIYFSYDVKMKEKGDIPEGYSVSREKKERFSLILESASTNQTSMYLCASSDRVGARRNTGELFFGEGSRLTVL.

This rearrangement joins TRBV2 to TRBJ2-7; perhaps TRBD2 as D (7 bases). CDR1 is SNHLY and CDR2 is FYNNEI in the germline V gene. The CDR3 totals 13 residues. V was clipped by 6 bases and J by 5 bases, with 14 bases between them. Written as DNA, the CDR3 is TGTGCCAGCAGGCCCTCGGGGGGCAACGAGCAGTACTTC. Amino acids: CASRPSGGNEQYF.

The V and J genes are TRBV28 and TRBJ2-2; perhaps TRBD1 as D (6 bases). Germline CDR1 and CDR2: MDHEN and SYDVKM. Trimming removed 2 bases from V and 4 bases from J, with 14 bases in between. CDR3 size: 16 residues. This CDR3 reads CASSLTPGESTGELFF. Written as DNA, the CDR3 is TGTGCCAGCAGTTTAACGCCAGGGGAGAGCACCGGGGAGCTGTTTTTT.

The chain has TRBV28 and TRBJ1-1; D gene unclear. The CDR3 consists of 15 residues. V gave up 6 bases and J gave up 7 bases, with 21 bases separating them. In germline, CDR1 is MDHEN, CDR2 SYDVKM. CDR3 sequence: CASSRQFEGRSEAFF. CDR3 nucleotide sequence: TGTGCCAGCAGCCGCCAATTTGAGGGCCGAAGTGAAGCTTTCTTT.

This clone was counted many times. The J gene is TRBJ2-5, the V gene TRBV15, with 12 positions matching TRBD1. The CDR3 loop spans 15 amino acids. After removal of 3 bases from V and 5 bases from J, the junction contained 4 bases not matched to a gene. From germline, CDR1 is LNHNV and CDR2 YYDKDF (reference sequence). The chain's CDR3 is CATSSGTGGAETQYF. CDR3 bases: TGTGCCACCAGCAGTGGGACAGGGGGCGCGGAGACCCAGTACTTC.

Written as DNA, the CDR3 is TGTGCCAGCAGCTTAGGACAGGAACAAGAGACCCAGTACTTC. Amino acids: CASSLGQEQETQYF. The genes are TRBV11-3 and TRBJ2-5, with TRBD1 as a possible D gene (6 bases). CDR3 size: 14 residues. Trimming took 1 base from V and 2 from J, leaving 8 bases between them. The germline V gene encodes CDR1 SGHNT and CDR2 YENEEA.

The V gene is TRBV9, the J gene TRBJ2-3; maybe TRBD1 (5 bases). The CDR3 contains 11 residues. The V gene's germline CDR1 is SGDLS and CDR2 YYNGEE. Trimming took off 2 bases at V and 11 bases at J, with 9 bases between the two ends. The DNA of the CDR3 is TGTGCCAGCAGCGTTGGGGCCGAGCAGTATTTT. As protein: CASSVGAEQYF. Full variable domain (outside the CDR3, taken from reference TRBV9 and TRBJ2-3): DSGVTQTPKHLITATGQRVTLRCSPRSGDLSVYWYQQSLDQGLQFLIQYYNGEERAKGNILERFSAQQFPDLHSELNLSSLELGDSALYFCASSVGAEQYFGPGTRLTVL.

This sequence joins TRBV28 and TRBJ2-7; 7 bases fit TRBD1. Looked up from germline, CDR1 is MDHEN and CDR2 is SYDVKM. This CDR3 spans 13 amino acids. The V gene end was trimmed by 8 bases and the J gene end by 9 bases; junction bases not matched to a gene: 13. The CDR3: CASRDSTLRGQYV. DNA for the CDR3: TGTGCCAGCCGGGACAGTACCCTTCGGGGGCAGTACGTC.